This record covers a single T cell receptor (beta chain). Antigen unknown. This entry comes from a study of cytomegalovirus exposure and HLA in healthy donors. Study observations and caveats: Common viral pathogens seemed, in a later analysis, to connect with several of the most significant clusters. What TCR beta sequences reportedly achieved was accurate prediction of HLA-A and HLA-B alleles in most subjects.

The study ran its PCR with 60 Vbeta and 13 Jbeta primers. Profiling relied on immunoSEQ multiplex PCR, and the TCRdb table lists in-frame clones only, not all of them. In all, the sample yields roughly 80,000 clones. From germline, CDR1 is SEHNR and CDR2 FQNEAQ (reference sequence). This CDR3 spans 15 amino acids. V lost 6 bases, J lost 3 bases, and 17 bases lay in between. Material for sequencing was PBMCs. The source is a woman aged 25 to 39 in good health and CMV-seronegative. The chain couples TRBV7-9 to TRBJ1-2, with D perhaps matching TRBD1 (5 bases). The CDR3 region is CASSPTPGPDYGYTF. Written as DNA, the CDR3 is TGTGCCAGCAGTCCAACCCCAGGGCCTGACTATGGCTACACCTTC.